Below, 20 T cell receptor beta chains from the same sample are listed, as sequenced in a study of CXCR3-negative and CXCR3-positive naive CD8 T cells. Libraries of TRB cDNA were made by 5' RACE and carried UMIs. TCRdb derives one entry per CDR3 protein from the 5' RACE reads, leaving out DNA. The repertoire table contains around 130,000 distinct CDR3 sequences. These receptors' antigens are unknown. Points from the study as a whole: TRB CDR3 hydrophobicity was greater in CXCR3-positive naive cells than in CXCR3-negative naive cells.

The specimen sequenced was naive CXCR3+ CD8+ T cells from blood. Subset given: CD45RO-CCR7+CD27+CD95- naive CD8+ T cells expressing CXCR3 (TNR3+). Every receptor here comes from a human donor in good health. Some clones in this sample may be carry-over from other donors' samples.

The CDR3 here is CSVEFGEVEQYF. This chain links TRBV29-1 with TRBJ2-7; the D call from TCRdb, TRBD2, cannot be confirmed without DNA. This CDR3 comprises 12 residues. Germline V gene data show CDR1 as SQVTM and CDR2 as ANQGSEA.

The CDR3 here is CSARNRVAGGPTEQFF. The chain combines TRBV20-1 with TRBJ2-1. The CDR3 length is 16 residues. Germline CDR1 reads DFQATT; CDR2 reads SNEGSKA (reference sequence).

The CDR3 sequence: CASRSAGGLEQFF. V gene TRBV19 combines with J gene TRBJ2-1; TCRdb picks TRBD2, but there is no DNA to check that call. Germline values: CDR1 LNHDA, CDR2 SQIVND (reference sequence). The CDR3 runs to 13 residues.

This chain joins TRBV10-3 and TRBJ2-7; TCRdb designates TRBD2, a call that cannot be tested without DNA. CDR1 ENHRY and CDR2 SYGVKD come from the germline V gene. This CDR3 has 14 amino acids. This CDR3 is CAISEEGLSYEQYF.

The V call is TRBV5-1, the J call TRBJ2-7. Germline lookup yields CDR1 SGHRS and CDR2 YFSETQ. The length of the CDR3 is 14 residues. The CDR3 spells CASSLYDGSYEQYF.

The chain links TRBV20-1 to TRBJ2-7. Germline CDR1 and CDR2: DFQATT and SNEGSKA (reference sequence). The CDR3 is 15 amino acids. CDR3 in amino acids: CSARELGMETYEQYF.

The chain is built from TRBV12-3 or TRBV12-4 and TRBJ1-1; no DNA is available, so the TRBD1 call from TCRdb remains unchecked. The CDR3 has 13 residues. The CDR3 reads CASSPQGAGEAFF.

The chain's CDR3 is CSVPTPTSAQYF. The chain links TRBV29-1 to TRBJ2-3. The V gene's germline CDR1 is SQVTM and CDR2 ANQGSEA. The CDR3 runs to 12 residues.

The chain couples TRBV7-3 to TRBJ2-1; TCRdb reports TRBD2, a call that lacks DNA to check it against. Germline V gene sequence: CDR1 SGHTA, CDR2 FQGTGA. The CDR3 has 16 residues. CDR3 region: CAISLNYGRDYNEQFF.

J is TRBJ1-2 and V is TRBV19; TCRdb's D call, TRBD1, is unchecked because there is no DNA. The CDR3 covers 14 residues. In germline, CDR1 is LNHDA, CDR2 SQIVND (reference sequence). The CDR3 loop reads CASSIRDSNYGYTF.

The rearrangement links TRBV29-1 to TRBJ1-1; TCRdb's D call, TRBD1, is unchecked because there is no DNA. CDR3 size: 12 residues. The germline CDR1 and CDR2 sequences are SQVTM and ANQGSEA. CDR3 amino acids: CSVNTGDFEAFF. Based on the CDR3 plus reference TRBV29-1 and TRBJ1-1, the full variable domain is SAVISQKPSRDICQRGTSLTIQCQVDSQVTMMFWYRQQPGQSLTLIATANQGSEATYESGFVIDKFPISRPNLTFSTLTVSNMSPEDSSIYLCSVNTGDFEAFFGQGTRLTVV.

V and J are TRBV12-3 or TRBV12-4 and TRBJ2-7; TCRdb returns TRBD1, unconfirmable since there is no DNA. The CDR3 length is 16 residues. Here the CDR3 reads CASSLGQGSATYEQYF.

The chain employs TRBV19 and TRBJ2-7. CDR3 size: 13 residues. Germline V CDR1 and CDR2: LNHDA, SQIVND (reference sequence). CDR3 loop: CASSIGSVHEQYF.

The chain joins TRBV29-1 to TRBJ1-2; no DNA is available, so the TRBD1 call from TCRdb remains unchecked. The CDR3 has 13 residues. Germline values: CDR1 SQVTM, CDR2 ANQGSEA. The CDR3: CSVWTDSNYGYTF. The full variable domain, with the rest looked up from reference TRBV29-1 and TRBJ1-2, is SAVISQKPSRDICQRGTSLTIQCQVDSQVTMMFWYRQQPGQSLTLIATANQGSEATYESGFVIDKFPISRPNLTFSTLTVSNMSPEDSSIYLCSVWTDSNYGYTFGSGTRLTVV.

The chain recombines TRBV6-4 with TRBJ2-1. This CDR3 spans 14 amino acids. The germline V gene encodes CDR1 MRHNA and CDR2 SNTAGT. The CDR3 loop reads CASSDGLAVNEQFF.

J is TRBJ1-2 and V is TRBV6-5. The CDR3 totals 13 residues. Germline CDR1 and CDR2: MNHEY and SVGAGI. CDR3 amino acids: CASSQQQYYGYTF.

CDR3 region: CSVVISGRAFSSYEQYF. V usage is TRBV29-1 and J usage is TRBJ2-7; absent DNA, TCRdb's TRBD2 call cannot be checked. CDR1 and CDR2 (germline): SQVTM, ANQGSEA. The CDR3 is 17 amino acids.

The V and J genes are TRBV7-9 and TRBJ2-1. Germline values: CDR1 SEHNR, CDR2 FQNEAQ (reference sequence). This CDR3 has 15 amino acids. This chain's CDR3 is CASRDRQSSYNEQFF.

The chain is built from TRBV13 and TRBJ2-5; lacking DNA, the TRBD1 call made by TCRdb goes unchecked. This CDR3 has 13 amino acids. The germline V gene encodes CDR1 PRHDT and CDR2 FYEKMQ (reference sequence). CDR3 loop: CASSLAGAETQYF.

This rearrangement joins TRBV5-6 to TRBJ2-1; TCRdb gives TRBD1 as the D gene, but with no DNA this cannot be confirmed. Germline V gene lookup returns CDR1 SGHDT and CDR2 YYEEEE. The CDR3 covers 13 residues. CDR3 amino acids: CASSSRGTGEQFF.